These 24 T cell receptor beta chains originate from one sample sequenced in a study of tissue T cells after allogeneic stem cell transplantation. Stated time point: mouse harvest day 14 after allogeneic transplant. The graft held 10^6 splenic CD5+ T cells and 10^7 T-cell-depleted bone marrow cells. Assay: immunoSEQ multiplex PCR; the TCRdb copy retains only in-frame clones and omits some. The sample lists 3,500 or so clones; 45% to 50% were seen once. The material sequenced was gut tissue. The source is a female BALB/c mouse given C57BL/6 T cells with graft-versus-host disease after an allogeneic hematopoietic cell transplant.

As regards this clone: The gene symbols are mouse symbols. The read finishes 1 residue shy of the CDR3 end, and the germline J gene is used to complete it. The rearrangement links TRBV26 to TRBJ2-5; 10 nucleotides match TRBD1. The length of the CDR3 is 13 residues. Per germline, CDR1 KGHPV and CDR2 FQNQEV (reference sequence). V shed 4 bases, J shed 6 bases, and the junction held 1 base outside the gene matches. This CDR3 reads CASSRDRGDTQYF. Incomplete CDR3 DNA: TGTGCCAGCAGTCGGGACAGGGGTGACACCCAGTAC.

This clone was seen more than once but under ten times. Any gene name here is a mouse gene name. The CDR3 end is not reached by the read, which stops 1 residue before it; the germline J gene fills it in. The V and J genes are TRBV31 and TRBJ1-3; the D gene is possibly TRBD1 (6 bases). Trimming took 0 bases from V and 5 from J, leaving 8 bases between them. Germline V CDR1 and CDR2: GKSSPN, SITVG. This CDR3 is built from 13 residues. CDR3 protein: CAWSLGTRNTLYF. The sequenced CDR3 bases are TGTGCCTGGAGTCTGGGGACAAGAAATACGCTCTAT.

A word on this clone: These gene names are mouse names. The CDR3 extends 1 residue past the end of the read, so its final part is completed from the germline J gene. This sequence joins TRBV26 and TRBJ2-3; D is unclear. Deletions cut 3 bases from V and 5 bases from J, with 3 bases between. Germline-derived CDR1 and CDR2 are KGHPV and FQNQEV (reference sequence). CDR3 size: 11 residues. The CDR3 here is CASSLLETLYF. The sequenced part of the CDR3 DNA is TGTGCCAGCAGTCTACTAGAAACGCTGTAT.

As concerns this clone: Mouse gene names apply. The read ends 1 residue early relative to the CDR3; the germline J gene fills the gap. The gene calls are TRBV26 and TRBJ1-6; maybe TRBD1 (5 bases). TRBJ1-6 belongs to the ORF category, with a function that is uncertain. Looked up from germline, CDR1 is KGHPV and CDR2 is FQNQEV (reference sequence). This CDR3 has 13 residues. Deletions cut 1 base from V and 7 bases from J, with 5 bases between. This chain's CDR3 is CASSLWDNSPLYF. The covered CDR3 bases are TGTGCCAGCAGTCTGTGGGACAATTCGCCCCTCTAC.

This clone has only a few counts. Gene names are the mouse ones. Read data end 1 residue before the CDR3 end; the end is taken from the germline J gene. This chain connects TRBV23 to TRBJ1-3. Germline V lookup: CDR1 KGHTA, CDR2 FQNQQP. There are 14 residues in the CDR3. The CDR3: CSSSQGLSGNTLYF. Partial CDR3 DNA: TGCTCCAGCAGTCAGGGCCTTTCTGGAAATACGCTCTAT.

This clone was picked up a small number of times. Gene and germline names: mouse. The missing CDR3 end, 1 residue past where the read stops, is filled in from the germline J gene. The chain has TRBV26 and TRBJ1-4, with unresolved D. Germline V CDR1 and CDR2: KGHPV, FQNQEV (reference sequence). V lost 4 bases, J lost 0 bases, and 6 bases lay in between. CDR3 size: 14 residues. Here the CDR3 reads CASSREISNERLFF. CDR3 DNA (partial): TGTGCCAGCAGTCGAGAGATTTCCAACGAAAGATTATTT.

This clone has more than one count but fewer than ten. Each gene name is a mouse one. Read data end 1 residue before the CDR3 end; the end is taken from the germline J gene. The chain has TRBV13-2 and TRBJ2-5, with 11 bases that match TRBD2. Looked up from germline, CDR1 is NNHNN and CDR2 is SYGAGS (reference sequence). The CDR3 runs 14 residues. V lost 3 bases and J lost 4; bases outside the gene matches: 1. The part of the CDR3 DNA that was read is TGTGCCAGCGGTGGGACTGGGGGGAAAGACACCCAGTAC. Translating it yields CASGGTGGKDTQY. The entire CDR3 protein reads CASGGTGGKDTQYF.

Remarks on this clone: Any gene name here is a mouse gene name. The sequenced fragment ends 1 residue before the CDR3 boundary, so the rest is inferred from the germline J gene. The gene calls are TRBV16 and TRBJ2-5; perhaps TRBD2 as D (6 bases). Looked up from germline, CDR1 is SGHSA and CDR2 is FRNQAP. The CDR3 is made up of 14 amino acids. Trimming shortened V by 0 bases and J by 3 bases, and 7 bases separated the two germline ends. The CDR3 bases that were read are TGTGCAAGCAGCTTAGATGGGGGTCAAGACACCCAGTAC. Its translation is CASSLDGGQDTQY. The CDR3 in full is CASSLDGGQDTQYF.

Concerning this clone itself: The listed genes are named as in mouse. The DNA ends 1 residue before the CDR3 does, and the rest of the CDR3 is filled in from the germline J gene. The rearrangement links TRBV26 to TRBJ1-2; 8 bases are a match to TRBD1. The CDR3 totals 14 residues. V gave up 4 bases and J gave up 2 bases; unmatched junction bases: 3. Germline loops: CDR1 KGHPV, CDR2 FQNQEV (reference sequence). The CDR3 spells CASSPRDRNSDYTF. CDR3 DNA, as far as it was read: TGTGCCAGCAGTCCCCGGGACAGGAACTCCGACTACACC. Variable domain in full (rest from reference TRBV26 and TRBJ1-2): NSKVIQTPRYLVKGQGQKAKMRCIPEKGHPVVFWYQQNKNNEFKFLINFQNQEVLQQIDMTEKRFSAECPSNSPCSLEIQSSEAGDSALYLCASSPRDRNSDYTFGSGTRLLVI.

Concerning this clone itself: Genes and germline are mouse. Coverage ceases 1 residue before the CDR3 finishes, and the germline J gene fills in the end. This chain connects TRBV26 to TRBJ1-1; D remains unclear. The CDR3 covers 14 residues. Trimming stripped 0 bases from V and 1 base from J, with 6 bases between. CDR1 KGHPV and CDR2 FQNQEV come from the germline V gene (reference sequence). This chain's CDR3 is CASSLSSENTEVFF. CDR3 DNA (partial): TGTGCCAGCAGTCTGTCTTCAGAAAACACAGAAGTCTTC.

In its sample, this clone was seen a few times. Gene names denote mouse genes. The read ends 1 residue before the CDR3 terminus; that terminus is restored from the germline J gene. The rearrangement joins TRBV12-2 to TRBJ2-7, with 7 bases fitting TRBD1. The junction had 3 bases not matched to a gene; V was cut back by 2 bases and J by 3 bases. Germline-derived CDR1 and CDR2 are SGHLS and HYDKME. This CDR3 is 13 amino acids long. The CDR3 loop is CASSPPGGYEQYF. The covered CDR3 bases are TGTGCCAGCTCTCCCCCAGGGGGCTATGAACAGTAC.

This clone was observed a handful of times. Mouse gene names and germline throughout. The observed sequence ends 1 residue before the CDR3 terminus, with the missing tail filled in from the germline J gene. The rearrangement joins TRBV23 to TRBJ2-1; the table assigns TRBD1, which was not confirmed against the DNA. Germline lookup yields CDR1 KGHTA and CDR2 FQNQQP. This CDR3 has 13 residues. The sequenced part of the CDR3 DNA is TGCTCCAGCACCCGGGACATCTATGCTGAGCAGTTC. The encoded protein is CSSTRDIYAEQF. The CDR3 as a whole reads CSSTRDIYAEQFF.

Comment on this clone: Germline and genes: mouse. The read terminates 1 residue before the CDR3 end, so the remaining end is supplied by the germline J gene. The chain uses TRBV26 and TRBJ1-1, with D uncertain. The CDR3 covers 14 residues. Trimming removed 4 bases at V and 1 base at J, with 10 bases between. The germline CDR1 and CDR2 sequences are KGHPV and FQNQEV (reference sequence). CDR3 region: CASSPPQVNTEVFF. The CDR3 bases that were read are TGTGCCAGCAGTCCCCCTCAAGTAAACACAGAAGTCTTC. The full variable domain, its missing parts supplied by reference TRBV26 and TRBJ1-1, is NSKVIQTPRYLVKGQGQKAKMRCIPEKGHPVVFWYQQNKNNEFKFLINFQNQEVLQQIDMTEKRFSAECPSNSPCSLEIQSSEAGDSALYLCASSPPQVNTEVFFGKGTRLTVV.

To note about this clone: Mouse gene names and germline throughout. The DNA ends 1 residue before the CDR3 does, and the rest of the CDR3 is filled in from the germline J gene. The rearrangement joins TRBV12-1 to TRBJ2-5, with TRBD2 identical over 9 bases. The V gene's germline CDR1 is SGHSN and CDR2 HYEKVE. Trimming removed 1 base from V and 3 bases from J; junction bases left unmatched: 4. CDR3 length: 15 amino acids. The CDR3 region is CASSLNWGVQDTQYF. The covered CDR3 bases are TGTGCCAGCTCTCTAAACTGGGGGGTGCAAGACACCCAGTAC. Full variable domain (outside the CDR3, taken from reference TRBV12-1 and TRBJ2-5): DSGVVQSPRHIIKEKGGRSVLTCIPISGHSNVVWYQQTLGKELKFLIQHYEKVERDKGFLPSRFSVQQFDDYHSEMNMSALELEDSAMYFCASSLNWGVQDTQYFGPGTRLLVL.

As regards this clone: Mouse gene names apply. The DNA ends 1 residue before the CDR3 does, and the rest of the CDR3 is filled in from the germline J gene. J is TRBJ1-2 and V is TRBV26; tentatively, D is TRBD1 (5 bases). Trimming left V 2 bases short and J 5 bases short, with 9 bases between. The length of the CDR3 is 13 residues. CDR1 and CDR2 from the germline V gene are KGHPV and FQNQEV (reference sequence). CDR3 sequence reads: CASSLRGRSDYTF. The sequenced part of the CDR3 DNA is TGTGCCAGCAGTCTGAGGGGACGGTCCGACTACACC.

As concerns this clone: Gene and germline names: mouse. CDR3 DNA (partial): TGTGCTAGCATCACGGGGAATAATTCGCCCCTCTAC. Its translation: CASITGNNSPLY. The CDR3 as a whole reads CASITGNNSPLYF. The rearrangement links TRBV21 to TRBJ1-6; no reliable D call. The read falls 1 residue short of the CDR3 end, and the missing part is taken from the germline J gene. TRBV21 is an open reading frame whose function is uncertain. TRBJ1-6 is recorded as an ORF, its role being uncertain. The CDR3 contains 13 residues. The ends were cut back, 7 bases at V and 5 bases at J, with 9 bases in the middle.

About this clone itself: Mouse gene names apply. From the germline J gene comes the end of the CDR3, since the read stops 1 residue before it. The chain has TRBV26 and TRBJ1-1, with D unresolved. This CDR3 is 13 amino acids long. Trimming took 1 base from V and 1 from J, leaving 4 bases between them. CDR1 KGHPV and CDR2 FQNQEV come from the germline V gene (reference sequence). The CDR3 bases that were read are TGTGCCAGCAGTCTGTTGCAAAACACAGAAGTCTTC. It specifies CASSLLQNTEVF. In full, the CDR3 is CASSLLQNTEVFF. Together with reference TRBV26 and TRBJ1-1, the CDR3 gives the full variable domain: NSKVIQTPRYLVKGQGQKAKMRCIPEKGHPVVFWYQQNKNNEFKFLINFQNQEVLQQIDMTEKRFSAECPSNSPCSLEIQSSEAGDSALYLCASSLLQNTEVFFGKGTRLTVV.

This clone was seen a few times. Gene labels here are mouse ones. The read finishes 1 residue shy of the CDR3 end, and the germline J gene is used to complete it. V is TRBV13-3 and J is TRBJ1-3, with TRBD1 identical over 9 bases. The CDR3 is 15 residues long. The J segment lost 0 bases and the V segment lost 3 bases, leaving 1 base of the junction unmatched. Germline CDR1 is NNHDY and CDR2 is SYVADS. The CDR3 reads CASSGDRDSGNTLYF. Partial CDR3 DNA: TGTGCCAGCAGTGGGGACAGGGATTCTGGAAATACGCTCTAT.

As to this clone: The genes and germline here are from mouse. The DNA ends 1 residue before the CDR3 does, and the rest of the CDR3 is filled in from the germline J gene. This rearrangement joins TRBV26 to TRBJ1-2, with TRBD1 identical over 10 bases. V lost 4 bases, J lost 2 bases, and 1 base stayed unmatched. The CDR3 sequence is 14 residues long. Germline-derived CDR1 and CDR2 are KGHPV and FQNQEV (reference sequence). The CDR3 DNA, read in part, is TGTGCCAGCAGTCCGGACAGGGGGAACTCCGACTACACC. It is translated as CASSPDRGNSDYT. The entire CDR3 sequence reads CASSPDRGNSDYTF.

This clone occurred a few times. Genes and germline are mouse. The read gets to within 1 residue of the CDR3 end, and the germline J gene fills in the rest. This chain connects TRBV13-1 to TRBJ2-7; the match to TRBD2 covers 7 bases. The CDR3 is 12 amino acids. From germline, CDR1 is NSHNY and CDR2 SYGAGN. V was clipped by 0 bases and J by 6 bases; unmatched bases: 0. The CDR3: CASSDGGGEQYF. CDR3 DNA (partial): TGTGCCAGCAGTGATGGGGGGGGTGAACAGTAC.

As concerns this clone: Germline and genes: mouse. The sequenced fragment ends 1 residue before the CDR3 boundary, so the rest is inferred from the germline J gene. The J gene is TRBJ2-2, the V gene TRBV23; the listed D gene, TRBD2, was not tested against the DNA. The CDR3 is 17 residues long. Germline CDR1 is KGHTA and CDR2 is FQNQQP. The DNA read from the CDR3 is TGCTCCAGCAGTCACCCCACTGGGGGTACAAACACCGGGCAGCTCTAC. Its translation is CSSSHPTGGTNTGQLY. The full CDR3 is CSSSHPTGGTNTGQLYF.

Points on this clone: These gene names are mouse names. The DNA ends 1 residue before the CDR3 does, and the rest of the CDR3 is filled in from the germline J gene. The rearrangement links TRBV26 to TRBJ2-1; no firm D call. The CDR3 sequence is 15 residues long. Trimming took 2 bases from V and 0 from J, leaving 8 bases between them. Germline V gives CDR1 KGHPV, CDR2 FQNQEV (reference sequence). CDR3 DNA (partial): TGTGCCAGCAGTCTGCCTGGATATAACTATGCTGAGCAGTTC. Protein: CASSLPGYNYAEQF. In full, the CDR3 is CASSLPGYNYAEQFF.

In regard to this clone: Genes and germline are mouse. The missing CDR3 end, 1 residue past where the read stops, is filled in from the germline J gene. The chain recombines TRBV23 with TRBJ1-1; the D segment call TRBD1 is taken from the table without a DNA check. Germline assignment: CDR1 KGHTA and CDR2 FQNQQP. The CDR3 has 12 residues. The sequenced CDR3 bases are TGCTCCAGCAGTCAATCAACAGGAGAAGTCTTC. Translating gives CSSSQSTGEVF. The whole CDR3 protein reads CSSSQSTGEVFF.

This clone showed up just once. The gene names here belong to mouse. The read stops 1 residue short of the end of the CDR3; the missing end is completed from the germline J gene. The chain uses TRBV31 and TRBJ1-6; 11 bases map to TRBD1. TRBJ1-6 is marked as an open reading frame, function uncertain. This CDR3 has 15 residues. Germline V CDR1 and CDR2: GKSSPN, SITVG. After removal of 3 bases from V and 6 bases from J, the junction contained 4 bases not matched to a gene. CDR3 DNA (partial): TGTGCCTGGAGCCAAGGGACAGGGGGTAATTCGCCCCTCTAC. The encoded protein is CAWSQGTGGNSPLY. The full CDR3 is CAWSQGTGGNSPLYF.